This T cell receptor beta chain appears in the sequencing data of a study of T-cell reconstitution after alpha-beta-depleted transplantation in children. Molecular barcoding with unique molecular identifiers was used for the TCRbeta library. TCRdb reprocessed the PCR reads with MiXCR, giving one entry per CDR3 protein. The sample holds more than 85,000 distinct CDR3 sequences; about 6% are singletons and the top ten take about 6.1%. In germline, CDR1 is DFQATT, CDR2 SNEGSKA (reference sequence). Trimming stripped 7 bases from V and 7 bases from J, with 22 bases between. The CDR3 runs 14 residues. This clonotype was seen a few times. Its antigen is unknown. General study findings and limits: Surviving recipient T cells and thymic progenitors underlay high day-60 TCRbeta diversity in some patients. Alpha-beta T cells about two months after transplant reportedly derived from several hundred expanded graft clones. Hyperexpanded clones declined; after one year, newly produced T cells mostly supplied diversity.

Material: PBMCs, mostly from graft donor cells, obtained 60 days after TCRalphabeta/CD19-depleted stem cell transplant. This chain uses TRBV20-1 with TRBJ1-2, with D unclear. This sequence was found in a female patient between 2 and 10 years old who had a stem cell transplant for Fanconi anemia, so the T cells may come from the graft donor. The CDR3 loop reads CSVSTDGRIGGYTF. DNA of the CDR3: TGCAGTGTTTCAACCGACGGGAGAATTGGTGGCTACACCTTC.